This T cell receptor beta chain came from a study of blood T cell repertoires in COVID-19. Overall study: Researchers got acute and convalescent COVID-19 samples from the United States, Italy and Spain. PBMCs, B-cell-depleted T cells, or T cells provided the cDNA or gDNA that made up the material.

In the original processing: Quantification of nucleated cells was approximated via reference gene primer amplification. Sequencing was performed with immunoSEQ multiplex PCR; in TCRdb, only in-frame clones are kept and a portion is missing. V, J and clone size are taken as reported in that table, and D and trimming were inferred from the DNA itself. Among 85,000 to 100,000 clones, 80% to 90% were seen once, and the ten largest hold 25% to 30%. There are 16 residues in the CDR3. V shed 4 bases, J shed 3 bases, and the junction held 9 bases outside the gene matches. The germline gives CDR1 LNHDA, CDR2 SQIVND (reference sequence).

Sequencing was carried out using peripheral blood. The rearrangement uses TRBV19 and TRBJ2-3; 8 nucleotides line up with TRBD1. The source is a man between 50 and 59 years old with active or convalescent COVID-19. The CDR3 DNA follows: TGTGCCAGTAGTAGAAGCAGGGACAGGTCAACAGATACGCAGTATTTT. Protein product: CASSRSRDRSTDTQYF.